A selection of T cell receptor beta chains follows, all from one sample in a study of T cell repertoires in ileal Crohn's disease. Repertoires were generated with immunoSEQ multiplex PCR, while TCRdb's copy carries only in-frame clones and drops some. The sample contains about 14,000 clones, around 90% of which appear only once. Material: ileal tissue. Receptors were obtained from an adult with Crohn's disease. Both conserved end residues are part of each CDR3. The order of the fields is clone size, J gene, V gene, CDR3 protein. Some rows have no size entry. The others give once, few or many, or a class for an expanded clone.

. | TRBJ2-7 | TRBV29-1 | CSVEDSITSGTRGQEQYF
. | TRBJ1-1 | TRBV7-3 | CASSLVGAGTEAFF
. | TRBJ1-6 | TRBV5-1 | CASSSGTDYNSPLHF
. | TRBJ2-5 | TRBV19 | CASSILVDRGRETQYF
. | TRBJ1-4 | TRBV4-1 | CASSARHRGADEKLFF
few | TRBJ1-1 | TRBV6-5 | CASSYSGGNTEAFF
. | TRBJ1-1 | TRBV10-1 | CASFAGTVNTEAFF
. | TRBJ2-2 | TRBV5-1 | CASSPRGASGELFF
. | TRBJ2-3 | TRBV2 | CASNRDYRDTQYF
. | TRBJ1-2 | TRBV6-6 | CASSPRGPGAGYTF
. | TRBJ2-1 | TRBV9 | CASSVETSAYNEQFF
. | TRBJ2-5 | TRBV4-1 | CASSHTSGGARETQYF
. | TRBJ2-1 | TRBV6-6 | CASMLLDSPNEQFF
. | TRBJ2-7 | TRBV29-1 | CSVGVYSGRLDYEQYF
. | TRBJ1-3 | TRBV5-1 | CASSPDRVVGNTIYF
once | TRBJ1-1 | TRBV29-1 | CSVDGQGGWTEAFF
. | TRBJ1-6 | TRBV19 | CASSIQTGGESPLHF
. | TRBJ1-5 | TRBV7-8 | CASSPGGAGEAQHF
. | TRBJ1-1 | TRBV19 | CASSITQGNTEAFF
. | TRBJ2-2 | TRBV5-4 | CASSLLAGGFNTGELFF
. | TRBJ1-2 | TRBV5-4 | CASSLDGTGPTYGYTF
. | TRBJ2-1 | TRBV18 | CASSPSFSSGTNEQFF
few | TRBJ1-1 | TRBV2 | CASSARQGMNTEAFF
. | TRBJ1-1 | TRBV19 | CASSISQAGAEAFF
. | TRBJ2-1 | TRBV28 | CASSFVRSSYNEQFF
. | TRBJ1-1 | TRBV28 | CASSPYRVDTEAFF
. | TRBJ2-1 | TRBV6-5 | CASGGSLIYNEQFF
. | TRBJ2-1 | TRBV5-1 | CASSLISPGSGHEQFF
. | TRBJ1-6 | TRBV28 | CASSSAGTGNSPLHF
. | TRBJ1-5 | TRBV27 | CASSPSGTDQPQHF
few | TRBJ1-5 | TRBV19 | CAGGRDGNQPQHF
. | TRBJ2-7 | TRBV12-5 | CASGQRPQEGNEQYF
. | TRBJ2-3 | TRBV5-1 | CASSLEGQGTDTQYF
. | TRBJ1-2 | TRBV5-1 | CASSLDYVNPGGYTF
. | TRBJ2-1 | TRBV19 | CATGTGAYNEQFF
. | TRBJ2-3 | TRBV2 | CASSVVRRGQGTDTQYF
. | TRBJ2-1 | TRBV7-3 | CASSPRGGLYEQFF
. | TRBJ2-5 | TRBV5-1 | CASRQQETQYF
. | TRBJ1-1 | TRBV18 | CASSPMTGMNTEAFF
once | TRBJ2-1 | TRBV5-4 | CASSPGLAGVNEQFF
. | TRBJ2-5 | TRBV18 | CASTPTGKETQYF
few | TRBJ2-1 | TRBV10-2 | CASSLSGEQFF
. | TRBJ2-5 | TRBV4-3 | CASSRGQGTETQYF
. | TRBJ2-1 | TRBV5-6 | CASSLGSGRAGNEQFF
. | TRBJ1-3 | TRBV19 | CASRDRGNTIYF
once | TRBJ2-7 | TRBV27 | CASSPAGGRYEQYF
. | TRBJ2-3 | TRBV27 | CASSLRVIDTQYF
. | TRBJ1-1 | TRBV14 | CASSQDGTGTEAFF
. | . | TRBV12-1 | CASNARGQGDHEQYF
. | TRBJ2-1 | TRBV9 | CASSPQQQGGEQFF
. | TRBJ2-1 | TRBV9 | CASSERGDSSYNEQFF
. | TRBJ2-1 | TRBV7-3 | CASSSVSGRASEQFF
. | TRBJ1-4 | TRBV7-2 | CASSLVISEKLFF
. | TRBJ2-5 | TRBV29-1 | CSVGEIFQETQYF
. | TRBJ1-2 | TRBV30 | CAWKGTGVFGTF